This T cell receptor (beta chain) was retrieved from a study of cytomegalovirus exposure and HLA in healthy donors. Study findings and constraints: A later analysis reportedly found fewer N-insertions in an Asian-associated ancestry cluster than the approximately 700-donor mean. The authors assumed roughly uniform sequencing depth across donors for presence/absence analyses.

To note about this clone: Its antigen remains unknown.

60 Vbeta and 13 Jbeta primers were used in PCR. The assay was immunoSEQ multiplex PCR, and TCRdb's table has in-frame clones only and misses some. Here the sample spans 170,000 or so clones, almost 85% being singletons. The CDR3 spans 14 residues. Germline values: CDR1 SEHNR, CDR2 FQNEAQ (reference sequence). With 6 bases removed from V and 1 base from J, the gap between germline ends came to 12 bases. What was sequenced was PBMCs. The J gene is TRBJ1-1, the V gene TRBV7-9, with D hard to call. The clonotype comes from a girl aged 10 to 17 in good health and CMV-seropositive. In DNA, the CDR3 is TGTGCCAGCAGACCTCCCGGGTGGAACACTGAAGCTTTCTTT. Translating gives CASRPPGWNTEAFF.